This T cell receptor (beta chain) appears in the sequencing data of a study of PD-1 blockade in classical Hodgkin lymphoma. Whole-study findings and limits: Patients with a complete response exhibited baseline diversity comparable to newly diagnosed patients. The repertoire differences lack a defined cause, possibly disease activity or prior therapy.

Profiled with immunoSEQ multiplex PCR; TCRdb holds only in-frame clones, not every one. Among fewer than 4,000 clones listed, approximately 80% were seen once. CDR3 length equals 15 residues. In germline, CDR1 is SNHLY, CDR2 FYNNEI. Between the trimmed V and J ends, which lost 5 bases and 5 bases, there was a span of 13 bases. Time point specified: cycle 4 day 1 (C4D1), after less than seven weeks of nivolumab. Each patient's relapse followed autologous stem cell transplantation, and brentuximab vedotin exposure varied. Magnetic negative selection, applied to thawed PBMCs, was used to isolate the CD8+ T cells. As regards this clone: The antigen is unknown.

This sequence joins TRBV2 and TRBJ1-6; weak D call: TRBD1 (6 bases). The sequencing used CD8+ T cells from blood, collected before the fourth cycle of nivolumab. The clonotype was recovered from a human donor with classical Hodgkin lymphoma. DNA of the CDR3: TGTGCCAGCAGTCTGGGGGGCTTCGATAATTCACCCCTCCACTTT. The encoded protein is CASSLGGFDNSPLHF.